These 20 T cell receptor beta chains originate from one sample sequenced in a study of T cell repertoires in cytomegalovirus infection. In TCRdb, the reads were re-called with MiXCR into one record per CDR3 protein. Altogether about 320,000 distinct CDR3 sequences are present, 9.5% being singletons, with the ten largest covering approximately 4.5%. What was sequenced was PBMCs. These receptor sequences come from a human donor in good health (CMV status not recorded). Some clones in this sample may be carry-over from other donors' samples.

In this sample, this clonotype turned up a few times. The chain couples TRBV19 to TRBJ1-5; D is uncertain. Trimming removed 3 bases from V and 2 bases from J, with 2 bases in between. CDR1 and CDR2 from the germline V gene are LNHDA and SQIVND (reference sequence). This CDR3 region has 12 residues. The CDR3 nucleotides read TGTGCCAGTAGTATCCGCAATCAGCCCCAGCATTTT. Translating gives CASSIRNQPQHF.

J is TRBJ2-1 and V is TRBV19; 7 bases align to TRBD2. The CDR3 totals 14 residues. V dropped 10 bases and J dropped 8; count of bases not matched to a gene: 14. Per germline, CDR1 LNHDA and CDR2 SQIVND (reference sequence). As DNA, the CDR3 is TGTGCCACCCGCTCCCTCGGGGGGAGCGATGAGCAGTTCTTC. Translating gives CATRSLGGSDEQFF.

This clonotype was found many times. The chain combines TRBV27 with TRBJ1-4; 9 positions match TRBD1. This CDR3 is 17 amino acids long. Looked up from germline, CDR1 is MNHEY and CDR2 is SMNVEV (reference sequence). J was trimmed by 4 bases and V by 5 bases; bases with no gene match: 11. The CDR3 protein is CASSRGAQGAINEKLFF. The CDR3 DNA reads TGTGCCAGCAGTCGTGGGGCACAGGGGGCGATTAATGAAAAACTGTTTTTT.

This clonotype has a count of ten or more. The rearrangement links TRBV12-3 or TRBV12-4 to TRBJ2-3; D not certain. With 3 bases removed from V and 2 bases from J, the gap between germline ends came to 6 bases. The CDR3 covers 13 residues. Here the CDR3 reads CASSFFLTDTQYF. For the CDR3, the DNA is TGTGCCAGCAGTTTTTTCCTCACAGATACGCAGTATTTT.

This clonotype was detected only a few times. The V gene is TRBV9, the J gene TRBJ2-1, with a possible D match to TRBD1 (6 bases). Per germline, CDR1 SGDLS and CDR2 YYNGEE. The V end lost 4 bases, the J end lost 4 bases, and 12 bases lay between the germline ends. This CDR3 region has 14 residues. In DNA, the CDR3 is TGTGCCAGCAGCCCATCGGACAGTTACAATGAGCAGTTCTTC. It specifies CASSPSDSYNEQFF.

In this sample, this clonotype turned up a few times. The chain has TRBV7-6 and TRBJ2-1; D gene uncertain. The germline V gene encodes CDR1 SGHVS and CDR2 FNYEAQ. The CDR3 is 12 amino acids. Trimming stripped 5 bases from V and 9 bases from J, with 11 bases between. CDR3 region: CASSRLVGEQFF. The CDR3 bases are TGTGCCAGCAGCCGACTGGTGGGTGAGCAGTTCTTC.

This clonotype was detected ten times or more. The chain employs TRBV7-3 and TRBJ1-1; D call uncertain. V was clipped by 1 base and J by 0 bases, with 9 bases between them. Germline CDR1 SGHTA, CDR2 FQGTGA. There are 15 residues in the CDR3. The CDR3: CASSLSPAMNTEAFF. The CDR3 bases are TGTGCCAGCAGCTTAAGTCCAGCTATGAACACTGAAGCTTTCTTT.

This clonotype was detected a few times. The chain is built from TRBV6-8 and TRBJ1-1, with a tentative D call TRBD1 (6 bases). With 3 bases removed from V and 10 bases from J, the gap between germline ends came to 12 bases. CDR1 is MNHGY and CDR2 is SAAAGT in the germline V gene. CDR3 length: 12 amino acids. CDR3 DNA: TGTGCCAGCAGTTATTCGGGACACCCAGCTTTCTTT. This codes for CASSYSGHPAFF.

Only a few counts were recorded for this clonotype. The chain uses TRBV6-2 or TRBV6-3 and TRBJ1-1, with D tentatively TRBD1 (6 bases). V was cut by 4 bases and J by 9 bases, with 9 bases left in between. Looked up from germline, CDR1 is MNHEY and CDR2 is SVGEGT. The CDR3 totals 11 residues. For the CDR3, the DNA is TGTGCCAGCAGTTTCGGACAGAAAGCTTTCTTT. Translating gives CASSFGQKAFF.

This clonotype was seen at least ten times. The V and J genes are TRBV7-6 and TRBJ2-7; 9 bases are shared with TRBD1. The germline V gene has CDR1 SGHVS and CDR2 FNYEAQ. Losses at the gene ends were 5 bases for V and 6 bases for J; bases not matched to a gene: 11. This CDR3 has 15 amino acids. This CDR3 reads CASSPWTGARGEQYF. The CDR3 nucleotides read TGTGCCAGCAGCCCCTGGACAGGGGCGAGGGGCGAGCAGTACTTC.

The chain carries TRBV12-3 or TRBV12-4 and TRBJ1-1, with D unresolved. CDR3 length: 14 residues. V shed 0 bases and J shed 0 bases, with 5 bases lying between them. The CDR3 nucleotides are TGTGCCAGCAGTTTAGCGCCAGTGAACACTGAAGCTTTCTTT. It is translated as CASSLAPVNTEAFF.

This clonotype was seen many times. The chain is built from TRBV12-3 or TRBV12-4 and TRBJ2-6; D ambiguous. V was trimmed by 6 bases and J by 2 bases, leaving 5 bases between them. CDR3 size: 13 residues. CDR3 bases: TGTGCCAGCAGGGGGACTGGGGCCAACGTCCTGACTTTC. This sequence encodes CASRGTGANVLTF.

V usage is TRBV7-2 and J usage is TRBJ1-1; D uncertain. V shed 6 bases and J shed 4 bases, with 12 bases lying between them. Per germline, CDR1 SGHTA and CDR2 FQGNSA. This CDR3 spans 13 amino acids. The CDR3: CASRDGGVTEAFF. The CDR3 bases are TGTGCCAGCAGGGACGGAGGAGTCACTGAAGCTTTCTTT.

This clonotype was seen many times. The V gene is TRBV28, the J gene TRBJ2-2; D is undetermined. Trimming pared 1 base from V and 5 bases from J, leaving 5 bases between. The CDR3 length is 13 residues. The V gene's germline CDR1 is MDHEN and CDR2 SYDVKM. In DNA form, the CDR3 reads TGTGCCAGCAGTTTATTAGAGACCGGGGAGCTGTTTTTT. Its protein product is CASSLLETGELFF.

V and J are TRBV27 and TRBJ1-1; D may be TRBD1 (6 bases). The V gene lost 2 bases and the J gene lost 0 bases, with 7 bases spanning the gap. Per the germline V gene, CDR1 is MNHEY and CDR2 is SMNVEV (reference sequence). This CDR3 contains 14 residues. CDR3 residues: CASSLNRVNTEAFF. The CDR3 DNA reads as TGTGCCAGCAGTTTAAACAGGGTGAACACTGAAGCTTTCTTT.

This clonotype came up a few times. V usage is TRBV19 and J usage is TRBJ2-6; unclear D gene. Trimming removed 5 bases from V and 0 bases from J, with 8 bases in between. Germline CDR1 is LNHDA and CDR2 is SQIVND (reference sequence). The CDR3 runs to 15 residues. The CDR3 nucleotides read TGTGCCAGTAGTCGAGTTACCTCTGGGGCCAACGTCCTGACTTTC. This encodes CASSRVTSGANVLTF.

This clonotype was observed many times. The rearrangement uses TRBV7-2 and TRBJ1-2; a weak D match, TRBD1 (5 bases). The CDR3 covers 16 residues. Per germline, CDR1 SGHTA and CDR2 FQGNSA. V was trimmed by 0 bases and J by 5 bases, leaving 16 bases between them. CDR3 amino acids: CASSLATGPGRYGYTF. In nucleotides, the CDR3 is TGTGCCAGCAGCTTAGCGACGGGGCCTGGAAGATATGGCTACACCTTC.

The chain combines TRBV6-8 with TRBJ2-3; D remains ambiguous. The CDR3 is made up of 13 amino acids. Deletions cut 6 bases from V and 4 bases from J, with 11 bases between. The germline gives CDR1 MNHGY, CDR2 SAAAGT. The CDR3 region is CASSPLGADTQYF. For the CDR3, the DNA is TGTGCCAGCAGCCCCCTTGGGGCAGATACGCAGTATTTT.

This chain joins TRBV15 and TRBJ2-5; TRBD2 might be the D (6 bases). Trimming cost V 0 bases and J 5 bases, with 13 bases left between them. The CDR3 is made up of 15 amino acids. Germline CDR1 reads LNHNV; CDR2 reads YYDKDF (reference sequence). CDR3 bases: TGTGCCACCAGCAGAGATCGAGGGGCGGGGGAGACCCAGTACTTC. Amino acid sequence: CATSRDRGAGETQYF.

This clonotype was detected many times. The V call is TRBV6-6, the J call TRBJ2-6, with 7 nucleotides matching TRBD1. CDR3 length equals 15 residues. Germline values: CDR1 MNHNY, CDR2 SVGAGI (reference sequence). V was pared by 5 bases and J by 0 bases, with 1 base of the junction left unmatched. Here the CDR3 DNA reads TGTGCCAGCAGTAACAGGGGCTCTGGGGCCAACGTCCTGACTTTC. It encodes CASSNRGSGANVLTF.